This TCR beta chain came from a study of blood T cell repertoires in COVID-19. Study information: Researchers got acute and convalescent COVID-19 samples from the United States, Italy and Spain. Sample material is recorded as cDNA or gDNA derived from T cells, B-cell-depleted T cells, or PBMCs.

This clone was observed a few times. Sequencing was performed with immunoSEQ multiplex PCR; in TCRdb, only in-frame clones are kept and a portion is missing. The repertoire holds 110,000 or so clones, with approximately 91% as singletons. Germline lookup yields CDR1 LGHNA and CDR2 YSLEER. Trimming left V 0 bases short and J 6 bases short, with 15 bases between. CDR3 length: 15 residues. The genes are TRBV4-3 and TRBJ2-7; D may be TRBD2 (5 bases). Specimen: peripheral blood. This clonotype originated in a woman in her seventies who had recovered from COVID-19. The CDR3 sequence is CASSQDWASFLEQYF. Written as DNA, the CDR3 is TGCGCCAGCAGCCAAGATTGGGCTAGCTTCCTCGAGCAGTACTTC.